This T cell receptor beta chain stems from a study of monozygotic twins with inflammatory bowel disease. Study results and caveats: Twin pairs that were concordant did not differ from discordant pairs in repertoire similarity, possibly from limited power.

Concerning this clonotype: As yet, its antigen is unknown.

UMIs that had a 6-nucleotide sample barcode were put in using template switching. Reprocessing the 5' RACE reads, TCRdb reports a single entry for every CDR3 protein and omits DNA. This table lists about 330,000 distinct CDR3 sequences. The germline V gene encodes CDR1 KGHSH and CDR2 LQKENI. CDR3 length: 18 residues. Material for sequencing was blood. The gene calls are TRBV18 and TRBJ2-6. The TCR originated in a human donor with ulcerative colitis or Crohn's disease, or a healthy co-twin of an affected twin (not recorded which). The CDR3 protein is CASSPRGESFSGANVLTF.